This entry lists 18 T cell receptor beta chains sequenced from one sample in a study of shared clonotypes between healthy human individuals. TCRdb's copy holds only in-frame clones and misses some; the assay was immunoSEQ multiplex PCR. The sample carries roughly 2.5 million clones, around nine tenths recorded once. Input material: naive CD4+ T cells sorted from blood. Stated subset: CD45RA+ positively selected. The origin of the receptors is a man in his late teens or twenties in good health.

This clone has only one observation. V is TRBV18 and J is TRBJ1-4; tentative D call: TRBD1 (5 bases). Germline assignment: CDR1 KGHSH and CDR2 LQKENI. V was shortened by 4 bases and J by 10 bases, with 13 bases between the two germline ends. This CDR3 is 13 amino acids long. The DNA for the CDR3 is TGTGCCAGCTCACGACAAGACACAGGAAAACTGTTTTTT. Protein sequence: CASSRQDTGKLFF.

The V gene is TRBV10-2, the J gene TRBJ1-5, with D tentatively TRBD1 (6 bases). The CDR3 has 12 amino acids. The V gene's germline CDR1 is WSHSY and CDR2 SAAADI. Trimming left V 3 bases short and J 7 bases short, with 7 bases between. The chain's CDR3 is CASSDGQQPQHF. In DNA, the CDR3 is TGCGCCAGCAGTGACGGACAGCAGCCCCAGCATTTT.

This sequence joins TRBV19 and TRBJ2-7; D not resolved. Trimming removed 0 bases at V and 3 bases at J, with 6 bases between. The CDR3 spans 13 residues. CDR1 and CDR2 (germline): LNHDA, SQIVND (reference sequence). Here the CDR3 reads CASSIDSGYEQYF. As DNA, the CDR3 is TGTGCCAGTAGTATAGATTCCGGCTACGAGCAGTACTTC.

The chain is built from TRBV2 and TRBJ2-5, with TRBD2 identical over 10 bases. V gave up 2 bases and J gave up 5 bases; unmatched junction bases: 11. The germline V gene encodes CDR1 SNHLY and CDR2 FYNNEI. This CDR3 region has 17 residues. CDR3 sequence: CASSETWASGGLETQYF. CDR3 DNA sequence: TGTGCCAGCAGTGAAACTTGGGCTAGCGGGGGTTTGGAGACCCAGTACTTC.

The J gene is TRBJ1-3, the V gene TRBV7-8; no reliable D call. Germline V gives CDR1 SGHVS, CDR2 FQNEAQ. The CDR3 length is 14 residues. V lost 4 bases and J 4 bases, leaving 11 bases between the germline ends. The CDR3 DNA follows: TGTGCCAGCAGCTCAGTAGTCAGCGGAAACACCATATATTTT. It translates to CASSSVVSGNTIYF.

CDR3 region: CASSLQGFTGELFF. DNA of the CDR3: TGCGCCAGCAGCCTGCAGGGTTTCACCGGGGAGCTGTTTTTT. This chain uses TRBV4-3 with TRBJ2-2; perhaps TRBD1 as D (5 bases). The germline V and J ends were trimmed by 4 bases and 4 bases, with 10 bases remaining between them. The length of the CDR3 is 14 residues. The germline V gene encodes CDR1 LGHNA and CDR2 YSLEER.

The chain uses TRBV28 and TRBJ1-4; 9 bases are a match to TRBD1. Germline CDR1 reads MDHEN; CDR2 reads SYDVKM. This CDR3 has 15 amino acids. The V gene end was trimmed by 7 bases and the J gene end by 5 bases; junction bases not matched to a gene: 8. CDR3 in DNA: TGTGCCAGCACGCCCCGGGGGACAGGGAATGAAAAACTGTTTTTT. This codes for CASTPRGTGNEKLFF.

A remark on this clone: Different DNA sequences within this sample yield the same CDR3. This chain connects TRBV11-2 to TRBJ2-2, with unresolved D. Germline V gives CDR1 SGHAT, CDR2 FQNNGV. The CDR3 runs 12 residues. V shed 0 bases and J shed 4 bases, with 0 bases lying between them. Written as DNA, the CDR3 is TGTGCCAGCAGCTTAGACACCGGGGAGCTGTTTTTT. The encoded protein is CASSLDTGELFF. Filled out from reference TRBV11-2 and TRBJ2-2, the complete variable domain reads EAGVAQSPRYKIIEKRQSVAFWCNPISGHATLYWYQQILGQGPKLLIQFQNNGVVDDSQLPKDRFSAERLKGVDSTLKIQPAKLEDSAVYLCASSLDTGELFFGEGSRLTVL.

The genes are TRBV11-3 and TRBJ2-3; D possibly corresponds to TRBD2 (5 bases). Trimming took off 8 bases at V and 0 bases at J, with 12 bases between the two ends. This CDR3 contains 14 residues. CDR1 and CDR2 (germline): SGHNT, YENEEA. In DNA, the CDR3 is TGTGCCAGCTCGGGGAGCGGTAGCACAGATACGCAGTATTTT. This encodes CASSGSGSTDTQYF.

In its sample, this clone was seen once. The rearrangement joins TRBV19 to TRBJ1-1; D perhaps matches TRBD1 (5 bases). CDR3 size: 19 residues. Trimming shortened V by 5 bases and J by 0 bases, and 25 bases separated the two germline ends. Germline CDR1 reads LNHDA; CDR2 reads SQIVND (reference sequence). This CDR3 reads CASSLRNPGRWSMNTEAFF. The CDR3 DNA reads TGTGCCAGTAGTCTCCGCAACCCGGGACGGTGGAGTATGAACACTGAAGCTTTCTTT.

As for this clone: This sample includes further DNA sequences coding for the same CDR3. The chain carries TRBV5-1 and TRBJ2-3, with D possibly TRBD1 on 6 matching bases. This CDR3 comprises 14 residues. Germline CDR1 SGHRS, CDR2 YFSETQ. The V end lost 4 bases, the J end lost 0 bases, and 9 bases lay between the germline ends. The CDR3 DNA sequence: TGCGCCAGCAGCACTGGACAGAGCACAGATACGCAGTATTTT. Translation: CASSTGQSTDTQYF.

With respect to this clone: The same CDR3 also results from other DNA sequences found in this sample. This chain links TRBV30 with TRBJ1-5, with TRBD1 as a possible D gene (5 bases). This CDR3 contains 14 residues. Deletions cut 1 base from V and 3 bases from J, with 10 bases between. CDR1 and CDR2 (germline): GTSNPN, SVGIG (reference sequence). CDR3 region: CAWSGGGVNQPQHF. CDR3 nucleotides: TGTGCCTGGAGTGGAGGAGGGGTCAATCAGCCCCAGCATTTT.

This chain joins TRBV19 and TRBJ1-1; 10 bases map to TRBD1. V lost 4 bases, J lost 11 bases, and 7 bases stayed unmatched. The CDR3 loop spans 13 amino acids. Germline CDR1 and CDR2: LNHDA and SQIVND (reference sequence). The chain's CDR3 is CASSKGTGALAFF. Here the CDR3 DNA reads TGTGCCAGTAGTAAGGGGACAGGGGCATTGGCTTTCTTT.

The V gene is TRBV10-3, the J gene TRBJ2-1; the D gene is possibly TRBD2 (6 bases). Germline V gene lookup returns CDR1 ENHRY and CDR2 SYGVKD. V lost 8 bases to trimming and J lost 10 bases, with 18 bases between them. The CDR3 totals 13 residues. CDR3 sequence reads: CAISGTPGKEQFF. As DNA, the CDR3 is TGTGCCATCTCAGGGACTCCCGGAAAAGAGCAGTTCTTC.

The chain uses TRBV13 and TRBJ2-3; a possible D gene is TRBD1 (5 bases). From germline, CDR1 is PRHDT and CDR2 FYEKMQ (reference sequence). The CDR3 loop spans 19 amino acids. Between the trimmed V and J ends, which lost 6 bases and 0 bases, there was a span of 25 bases. CDR3 nucleotides: TGTGCCAGCAGTCACGATTGGACAAGTTGGTCCTCTAGCACAGATACGCAGTATTTT. Its protein is CASSHDWTSWSSSTDTQYF.

The V gene is TRBV10-3, the J gene TRBJ2-1; the match to TRBD2 covers 13 bases. V lost 7 bases, J lost 0 bases, and 3 bases stayed unmatched. The CDR3 has 16 amino acids. CDR1 ENHRY and CDR2 SYGVKD come from the germline V gene. In nucleotides, the CDR3 is TGTGCCATCACCGGACTAGCGGGAGTCTCCTACAATGAGCAGTTCTTC. It yields the protein CAITGLAGVSYNEQFF.

The chain recombines TRBV5-4 with TRBJ2-2; 12 bases line up with TRBD2. Germline V gene sequence: CDR1 SGHNT, CDR2 YYREEE (reference sequence). The CDR3 spans 17 residues. Losses at the gene ends were 4 bases for V and 4 bases for J; bases not matched to a gene: 8. CDR3 in amino acids: CASSHPLAGGFTGELFF. The CDR3 region has the DNA TGTGCCAGCAGCCATCCACTAGCGGGGGGTTTCACCGGGGAGCTGTTTTTT.

This rearrangement joins TRBV30 to TRBJ1-1; 7 bases match TRBD1. Germline V gene data show CDR1 as GTSNPN and CDR2 as SVGIG (reference sequence). The length of the CDR3 is 13 residues. V was clipped by 2 bases and J by 4 bases; unmatched bases: 4. CDR3 bases: TGTGCCTGGAGTCAACCAGGGGGCACTGAAGCTTTCTTT. Translating it yields CAWSQPGGTEAFF.